The rows below give T cell receptor beta chains drawn from one sample of a study of blood T cell repertoires in COVID-19. The data were produced by immunoSEQ multiplex PCR, yet TCRdb's version contains in-frame clones alone and is incomplete. The profile covers 50,000 to 60,000 clones, with around nine tenths appearing a single time and more than 8% taken by the ten largest. Sequencing used peripheral blood. The receptor set was obtained from a man between 60 and 70 years old with active COVID-19. Each CDR3 is given with its conserved first and last residue. The D gene is left open where the match is weak. Clone sizes are given selectively: once, few, many, or a class where the clone is expanded.

d_gene: NA
v_gene: TRBV6-5
j_gene: TRBJ2-1
abundance: NA
CDR3aa: CGARRDSSYNEQFF
CDR3nt: TGTGGAGCTAGGAGGGATAGCTCCTACAATGAGCAGTTCTTC

d_gene: NA
v_gene: TRBV11-1
j_gene: TRBJ1-2
abundance: NA
CDR3aa: CASSLRAGYDGYTF
CDR3nt: TGTGCCAGCAGCTTAAGGGCAGGGTATGATGGCTACACCTTC

d_gene: NA
v_gene: TRBV15
j_gene: TRBJ1-1
abundance: NA
CDR3aa: CATSRDLAENTEAFF
CDR3nt: TGTGCCACCAGCAGAGATTTGGCCGAGAACACTGAAGCTTTCTTT

d_gene: NA
v_gene: TRBV5-4
j_gene: TRBJ2-7
abundance: NA
CDR3aa: CASSLKTRRYEQYF
CDR3nt: TGTGCCAGCAGCTTGAAAACTAGGCGCTACGAGCAGTACTTC

d_gene: NA
v_gene: TRBV5-6
j_gene: TRBJ2-7
abundance: NA
CDR3aa: CASSWGTSYNEQYF
CDR3nt: TGTGCCAGCAGCTGGGGGACAAGCTACAACGAGCAGTACTTC

d_gene: TRBD1
v_gene: TRBV15
j_gene: TRBJ2-7
abundance: NA
CDR3aa: CATSRKRTGVYEQYF
CDR3nt: TGTGCCACCAGCAGAAAAAGGACAGGGGTCTACGAGCAGTACTTC

d_gene: TRBD2
v_gene: TRBV9
j_gene: TRBJ2-5
abundance: NA
CDR3aa: CASSVLAGTSGQETQYF
CDR3nt: TGTGCCAGCAGCGTATTAGCCGGGACTAGCGGACAAGAGACCCAGTACTTC

d_gene: NA
v_gene: TRBV11-2
j_gene: TRBJ2-2
abundance: few
CDR3aa: CASSLGPSLNTGELFF
CDR3nt: TGTGCCAGCAGCTTAGGACCTAGCCTGAACACCGGGGAGCTGTTTTTT

d_gene: NA
v_gene: TRBV3-1/TRBV3-2
j_gene: TRBJ1-6
abundance: NA
CDR3aa: CASSQDSYSPLHF
CDR3nt: TGTGCCAGCAGCCAAGATTCATATTCACCCCTCCACTTT

d_gene: TRBD2
v_gene: TRBV5-6
j_gene: TRBJ2-7
abundance: NA
CDR3aa: CASSYGTSDYEQYF
CDR3nt: TGTGCCAGCAGCTATGGGACTAGCGACTACGAGCAGTACTTC

d_gene: NA
v_gene: TRBV9
j_gene: TRBJ2-1
abundance: NA
CDR3aa: CASSGTNRYNEQFF
CDR3nt: TGTGCCAGCAGCGGGACTAACCGCTACAATGAGCAGTTCTTC

d_gene: TRBD2
v_gene: TRBV10-1
j_gene: TRBJ2-1
abundance: NA
CDR3aa: CASSELPGLAGVSYNEQFF
CDR3nt: TGCGCCAGCAGTGAGCTACCGGGACTAGCGGGAGTGTCCTACAATGAGCAGTTCTTC